This T cell receptor beta chain appears in the sequencing data of a study of cytomegalovirus exposure and HLA in healthy donors. Study-wide results and limits: Later analysis found that TCR beta chains associated with HLA were more clonally expanded than other, equally common chains. The only immune exposure information that was available was CMV serostatus.

As to this clone: The antigen is undetermined.

The PCR had 60 Vbeta and 13 Jbeta primers. Libraries were prepared by immunoSEQ multiplex PCR; TCRdb keeps only in-frame clonotypes and omits some of them. In the table there are 72,000 or so clones, around 82% of which are singletons. The TCR sequence derives from a man aged 18 to 35 in good health and CMV-seropositive. Specimen: PBMCs.

The CDR3 region is CASSFTGLRSEQYF. In nucleotides, the CDR3 is TGTGCCAGCAGCTTTACAGGCCTACGGAGTGAGCAGTACTTC. The chain links TRBV5-6 to TRBJ2-7; D might be TRBD1 (5 bases). V lost 2 bases and J 7 bases, leaving 16 bases between the germline ends. The CDR3 consists of 14 residues. Germline CDR1 and CDR2: SGHDT and YYEEEE.